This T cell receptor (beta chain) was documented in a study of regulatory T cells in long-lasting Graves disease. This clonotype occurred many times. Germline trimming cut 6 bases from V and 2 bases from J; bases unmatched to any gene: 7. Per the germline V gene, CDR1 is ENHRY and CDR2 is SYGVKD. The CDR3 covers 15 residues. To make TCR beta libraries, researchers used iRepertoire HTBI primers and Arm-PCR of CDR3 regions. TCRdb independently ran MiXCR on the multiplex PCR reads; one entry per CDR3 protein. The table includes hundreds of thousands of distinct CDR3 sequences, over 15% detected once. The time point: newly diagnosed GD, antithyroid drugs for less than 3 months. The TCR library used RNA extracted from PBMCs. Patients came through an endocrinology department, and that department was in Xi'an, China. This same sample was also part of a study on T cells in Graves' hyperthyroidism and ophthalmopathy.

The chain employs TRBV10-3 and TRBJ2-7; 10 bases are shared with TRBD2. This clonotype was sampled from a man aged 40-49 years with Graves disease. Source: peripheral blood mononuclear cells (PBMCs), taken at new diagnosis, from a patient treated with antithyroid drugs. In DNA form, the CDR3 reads TGTGCCATCAGCCCCAACAGCGGGGGGGCCTACGAGCAGTACTTC. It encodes CAISPNSGGAYEQYF.